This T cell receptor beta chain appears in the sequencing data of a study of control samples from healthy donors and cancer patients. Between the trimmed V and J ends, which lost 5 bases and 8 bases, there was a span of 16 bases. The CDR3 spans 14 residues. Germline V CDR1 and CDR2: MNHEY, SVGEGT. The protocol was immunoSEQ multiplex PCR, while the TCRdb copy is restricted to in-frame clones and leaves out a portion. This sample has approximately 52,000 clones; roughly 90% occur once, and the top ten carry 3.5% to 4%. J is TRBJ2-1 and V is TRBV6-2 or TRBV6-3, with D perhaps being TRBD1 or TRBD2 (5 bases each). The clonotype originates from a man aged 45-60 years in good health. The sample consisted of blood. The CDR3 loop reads CASSGTLAPHEQFF. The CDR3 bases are TGTGCCAGCAGTGGGACGCTTGCCCCACATGAGCAGTTCTTC.